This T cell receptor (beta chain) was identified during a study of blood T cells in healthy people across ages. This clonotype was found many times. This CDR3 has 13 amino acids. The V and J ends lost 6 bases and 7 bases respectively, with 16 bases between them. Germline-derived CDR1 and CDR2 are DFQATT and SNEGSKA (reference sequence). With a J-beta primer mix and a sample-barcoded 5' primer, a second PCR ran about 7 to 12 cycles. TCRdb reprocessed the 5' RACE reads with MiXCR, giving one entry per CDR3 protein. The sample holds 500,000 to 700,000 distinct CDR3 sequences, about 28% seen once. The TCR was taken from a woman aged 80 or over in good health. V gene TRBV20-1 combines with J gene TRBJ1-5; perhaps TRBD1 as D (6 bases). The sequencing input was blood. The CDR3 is CSAGVGGQQPQHF. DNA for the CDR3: TGCAGTGCAGGCGTCGGGGGGCAACAGCCCCAGCATTTT.